The 6 T cell receptor beta chains below all came from one sample that was sequenced in a study of T cell changes during pregnancy in multiple sclerosis. The method was immunoSEQ multiplex PCR; TCRdb's version includes in-frame clones alone and lacks a portion of them. This table has 42,000 or so clones, nearly 90% appearing once. Sequenced here: CD4+ T cells from peripheral blood mononuclear cells, sampled after pregnancy. Every receptor here comes from a female donor with multiple sclerosis, enrolled in a pregnancy study.

The V gene is TRBV4-3, the J gene TRBJ2-2; 9 bases line up with TRBD1. Germline trimming cut 9 bases from V and 3 bases from J; bases unmatched to any gene: 8. The CDR3 is 15 amino acids. CDR1 LGHNA and CDR2 YSLEER come from the germline V gene. The CDR3, as DNA: TGCGCCAGAAGACAGGGACAGGGCGACACCGGGGAGCTGTTTTTT. It encodes CARRQGQGDTGELFF.

The chain links TRBV30 to TRBJ1-4; maybe TRBD1 (5 bases). The CDR3 is made up of 15 amino acids. Per germline, CDR1 GTSNPN and CDR2 SVGIG (reference sequence). Between the trimmed V and J ends, which lost 0 bases and 7 bases, there was a span of 15 bases. Here the CDR3 reads CAWSVLPGRGEKLFF. CDR3 coding DNA: TGTGCCTGGAGTGTACTTCCAGGGAGGGGTGAAAAACTGTTTTTT.

This clone was observed a handful of times. The chain carries TRBV10-1 and TRBJ2-7; 7 nucleotides line up with TRBD1. The junction had 7 bases not matched to a gene; V was cut back by 5 bases and J by 3 bases. Germline V gene sequence: CDR1 WNHNN, CDR2 SYGVQD (reference sequence). The CDR3 has 14 residues. DNA of the CDR3: TGCGCCAGCAGTCTCGGGACAGCGAGCTACGAGCAGTACTTC. Translation: CASSLGTASYEQYF.

V usage is TRBV11-3 and J usage is TRBJ1-1; the match to TRBD1 covers 9 bases. Germline values: CDR1 SGHNT, CDR2 YENEEA. V dropped 5 bases and J dropped 1; count of bases not matched to a gene: 5. The CDR3 is made up of 15 amino acids. The CDR3 nucleotides read TGTGCCAGCAGCAAAACAGGGGGCACGAACACTGAAGCTTTCTTT. It specifies CASSKTGGTNTEAFF.

Note on this clone: The junction departs from the called germline gene at one end, perhaps through a read error. V is TRBV7-7 and J is TRBJ2-1, with D perhaps TRBD2 (6 bases). Germline loops: CDR1 SSHAT, CDR2 FNYEAQ (reference sequence). CDR3 size: 14 residues. CDR3: CASSLVGGLDEQFF. Written as DNA, the CDR3 is TGTGCTAGCAGCTTAGTCGGGGGACTGGATGAGCAGTTCTTC.

The rearrangement joins TRBV2 to TRBJ2-1; D is possibly TRBD1 (7 bases). Germline values: CDR1 SNHLY, CDR2 FYNNEI. Deletions cut 9 bases from V and 2 bases from J, with 11 bases between. The CDR3 is made up of 13 amino acids. CDR3 in DNA: TGTGCCAGTCAGGGGGGACCCTACAATGAGCAGTTCTTC. Residues: CASQGGPYNEQFF.